This is a list of T cell receptor beta chains from one sample in a study of T cell repertoires in cytomegalovirus infection. TCRdb re-called the reads through MiXCR, storing one row per CDR3 protein. The repertoire holds fewer than 550,000 distinct CDR3 sequences, roughly a third seen once, with roughly 13% in the top ten. The sample taken for sequencing was PBMCs. The receptors stem from a human donor in good health (CMV status not recorded). Some clones in this sample may be carry-over from other donors' samples. The CDR3 runs from the conserved cysteine through the conserved F or W. The order of the fields is D gene, V gene, J gene, clone size, CDR3 DNA, CDR3 protein. A D gene is named only where the DNA matches it firmly. Some rows mark clone size as missing; the rest say once, few, many or name a class of expanded clone.

D gene: .; V gene: TRBV7-2; J gene: TRBJ2-7; clone size: many; CDR3 DNA: TGTGCCAGCAGCTTAGCGCTAGAGAGGGCCCACGAGCAGTACTTC; CDR3 protein: CASSLALERAHEQYF
D gene: TRBD2; V gene: TRBV5-4; J gene: TRBJ2-3; clone size: .; CDR3 DNA: TGTGCCAGCAGCTCCCTTCAGCGGGGGCTGAGGGATACGCAGTATTTT; CDR3 protein: CASSSLQRGLRDTQYF
D gene: TRBD2; V gene: TRBV10-3; J gene: TRBJ2-1; clone size: few; CDR3 DNA: TGTGCCATCAAAGGGACTAGCGCCAACAATGAGCAGTTCTTC; CDR3 protein: CAIKGTSANNEQFF
D gene: .; V gene: TRBV27; J gene: TRBJ2-1; clone size: .; CDR3 DNA: TGTGCCAGCAGTTTTTCGGGGACCTACTACAATGAGCAGTTCTTC; CDR3 protein: CASSFSGTYYNEQFF
D gene: .; V gene: TRBV12-3/TRBV12-4; J gene: TRBJ2-2; clone size: .; CDR3 DNA: TGTGCCAGCAGTTCTGGACTCAGCACCGGGGAGCTGTTTTTT; CDR3 protein: CASSSGLSTGELFF
D gene: .; V gene: TRBV7-6; J gene: TRBJ2-3; clone size: few; CDR3 DNA: TGTGCCAGCAGCTTAATAGAGGGGCCGTCCACAGATACGCAGTATTTT; CDR3 protein: CASSLIEGPSTDTQYF
D gene: .; V gene: TRBV15; J gene: TRBJ2-2; clone size: .; CDR3 DNA: TGTGCCACCAGCAGAGACACAGGGATCACCGGGGAGCTGTTTTTT; CDR3 protein: CATSRDTGITGELFF
D gene: .; V gene: TRBV30; J gene: TRBJ1-1; clone size: .; CDR3 DNA: TGTGCCTGGATGTCTCAGGGGAGAGAGGCTGAAGCTTTCTTT; CDR3 protein: CAWMSQGREAEAFF
D gene: .; V gene: TRBV24-1; J gene: TRBJ2-1; clone size: .; CDR3 DNA: TGTGCCACCAGTGATTCGACCGCAGGGAGATGGGCCTACAATGAGCAGTTCTTC; CDR3 protein: CATSDSTAGRWAYNEQFF
D gene: .; V gene: TRBV19; J gene: TRBJ2-7; clone size: .; CDR3 DNA: TGTGCCAGTAGTATGTGGGGGTTTGAGCAGTACTTC; CDR3 protein: CASSMWGFEQYF
D gene: .; V gene: TRBV12-3/TRBV12-4; J gene: TRBJ2-1; clone size: few; CDR3 DNA: TGTGCCAGCAGTCCGAGGGGGGGTTATGAGCAGTTCTTC; CDR3 protein: CASSPRGGYEQFF
D gene: .; V gene: TRBV5-4; J gene: TRBJ2-3; clone size: .; CDR3 DNA: TGTGCCAGCAGCACCAGACTCGTCACAGATACGCAGTATTTT; CDR3 protein: CASSTRLVTDTQYF
D gene: .; V gene: TRBV7-2; J gene: TRBJ1-6; clone size: many; CDR3 DNA: TGTGCCAGCAGCTTAGCAGTGAATTCACCCCTCCACTTT; CDR3 protein: CASSLAVNSPLHF
D gene: .; V gene: TRBV6-5; J gene: TRBJ1-5; clone size: .; CDR3 DNA: TGTGCCAGCATACTAACAGGGTTAATTGCATATCAGCCCCAGCATTTT; CDR3 protein: CASILTGLIAYQPQHF
D gene: .; V gene: TRBV4-1; J gene: TRBJ1-3; clone size: .; CDR3 DNA: TGCTCAAGCAGACAAGAACGGGCCCGCGACACCATATATTTT; CDR3 protein: CSSRQERARDTIYF
D gene: .; V gene: TRBV5-1; J gene: TRBJ2-7; clone size: .; CDR3 DNA: TGCGCCAGCAGCCGCCCCGGCGAAGAGCAGTACTTC; CDR3 protein: CASSRPGEEQYF
D gene: .; V gene: TRBV12-3/TRBV12-4; J gene: TRBJ1-5; clone size: .; CDR3 DNA: TGTGCCAGCAGCCTAAGACGGGAACAGCCCCAGCATTTT; CDR3 protein: CASSLRREQPQHF
D gene: .; V gene: TRBV28; J gene: TRBJ2-5; clone size: .; CDR3 DNA: TGTGCCAGCAGTTTATGGGCTAGCGTGCCCCAAGAGACCCCGTCCTTC; CDR3 protein: CASSLWASVPQETPSF
D gene: .; V gene: TRBV7-2; J gene: TRBJ1-1; clone size: many; CDR3 DNA: TGTGCCAGCAGCCCCGACAGGTTTCGGATTCCTTATATGAACACTGAAGCTTTCTTT; CDR3 protein: CASSPDRFRIPYMNTEAFF
D gene: TRBD2; V gene: TRBV7-9; J gene: TRBJ2-3; clone size: .; CDR3 DNA: TGTGCCAGCAGCTCCCCACGGGAGGGAGTAACAGATACGCAGTATTTT; CDR3 protein: CASSSPREGVTDTQYF
D gene: .; V gene: TRBV6-1; J gene: TRBJ2-3; clone size: few; CDR3 DNA: TGTGCCAGCAGTGATAGCAGGGCAGATACGCAGTATTTT; CDR3 protein: CASSDSRADTQYF
D gene: TRBD1; V gene: TRBV7-8; J gene: TRBJ2-3; clone size: many; CDR3 DNA: TGTGCCAGCAGCCCCCGGACAGGCGAATCTAGCACAGATACGCAGTATTTT; CDR3 protein: CASSPRTGESSTDTQYF
D gene: .; V gene: TRBV12-3/TRBV12-4; J gene: TRBJ1-4; clone size: few; CDR3 DNA: TGTGCCAGCAGTTTAGGATGGGGGGGAACTAATGAAAAACTGTTTTTT; CDR3 protein: CASSLGWGGTNEKLFF
D gene: .; V gene: TRBV20-1; J gene: TRBJ1-1; clone size: many; CDR3 DNA: TGCAGTGCTAGATGGCAAGGTTTAGAGACTGAAGCTTTCTTT; CDR3 protein: CSARWQGLETEAFF
D gene: .; V gene: TRBV6-5; J gene: TRBJ1-2; clone size: .; CDR3 DNA: TGTGCCAGCAGTTACTCGGTAGGGGGGTCCTATGGCTACACCTTC; CDR3 protein: CASSYSVGGSYGYTF
D gene: .; V gene: TRBV15; J gene: TRBJ1-6; clone size: .; CDR3 DNA: TGTGCCACCAGCACCTTTAAAGGACAGTTATCACCCCTCCACTTT; CDR3 protein: CATSTFKGQLSPLHF
D gene: .; V gene: TRBV12-3/TRBV12-4; J gene: TRBJ1-1; clone size: .; CDR3 DNA: TGTGCCAGCAGCCTCTATGAAGGGGGGAGGGCGCGGGGCACTGAAGCTTTCTTT; CDR3 protein: CASSLYEGGRARGTEAFF
D gene: .; V gene: TRBV19; J gene: TRBJ1-6; clone size: .; CDR3 DNA: TGTGCCAGTATTCGGGACTCCCCTGCGAGCTCCTATAATTCACCCCTCCACTTT; CDR3 protein: CASIRDSPASSYNSPLHF
D gene: .; V gene: TRBV15; J gene: TRBJ2-2; clone size: .; CDR3 DNA: TGTGCCACCAGCAGAGTTGGGGGGAGCACCGGGGAGCTGTTTTTT; CDR3 protein: CATSRVGGSTGELFF
D gene: .; V gene: TRBV4-1; J gene: TRBJ2-6; clone size: few; CDR3 DNA: TGCGCCAGCAGCCAAGGACCAGGGAACTCTGGGGCCAACGTCCTGACTTTC; CDR3 protein: CASSQGPGNSGANVLTF
D gene: .; V gene: TRBV4-3; J gene: TRBJ1-1; clone size: .; CDR3 DNA: TGCGCCAGCAGCCAAGATGTGAGACAGGCCGTGAACACTGAAGCTTTCTTT; CDR3 protein: CASSQDVRQAVNTEAFF
D gene: .; V gene: TRBV2; J gene: TRBJ2-1; clone size: .; CDR3 DNA: TGTGCCAGCAGCGCCCTTCGTGGGCAGGGATTCTTC; CDR3 protein: CASSALRGQGFF
D gene: TRBD2; V gene: TRBV6-5; J gene: TRBJ2-2; clone size: .; CDR3 DNA: TGTGCCAGCAGGGAAACTAGCGGGGGGGCCGGGGAGCTGTTTTTT; CDR3 protein: CASRETSGGAGELFF
D gene: .; V gene: TRBV6-1; J gene: TRBJ1-5; clone size: .; CDR3 DNA: TGTGCCAGCAGACCAACCAGGGGCAGAAGCAATCATCCCCAGCATTTT; CDR3 protein: CASRPTRGRSNHPQHF
D gene: .; V gene: TRBV28; J gene: TRBJ2-1; clone size: many; CDR3 DNA: TGTGCCAGCAGTTCTTCCCGGTACAATGAGCAGTTCTTC; CDR3 protein: CASSSSRYNEQFF
D gene: .; V gene: TRBV6-8; J gene: TRBJ1-5; clone size: once; CDR3 DNA: TGTGCCAGCACCATCCCCCGGGGGGAAAATCAGCCCCAGCAATTT; CDR3 protein: CASTIPRGENQPQQF
D gene: TRBD1; V gene: TRBV12-3/TRBV12-4; J gene: TRBJ1-2; clone size: .; CDR3 DNA: TGTGCCAGCAGTCTCCGGGGACAGGGCGGAAGAGGCTACACCTTC; CDR3 protein: CASSLRGQGGRGYTF
D gene: .; V gene: TRBV7-6; J gene: TRBJ1-3; clone size: few; CDR3 DNA: TGTGCCAGCAGCTCACGTGGAAACACCATATATTTT; CDR3 protein: CASSSRGNTIYF
D gene: .; V gene: TRBV19; J gene: TRBJ1-5; clone size: few; CDR3 DNA: TGTGCCAGTATTAACAGGGCATATAGCAATCAGCCCCAGCATTTT; CDR3 protein: CASINRAYSNQPQHF
D gene: .; V gene: TRBV5-1; J gene: TRBJ1-5; clone size: few; CDR3 DNA: TGCGCCAGCAGCAGGGAGATCGGTCAGCCCCAGCATTTT; CDR3 protein: CASSREIGQPQHF